What follows is one T cell receptor beta chain and its context. V shed 2 bases and J shed 5 bases, with 13 bases lying between them. This CDR3 contains 14 residues. Germline CDR1 SEHNR, CDR2 FQNEAQ (reference sequence). A second about 7 to 12 cycle PCR used barcoded and J-beta primers. TCRdb redid the calling of the 5' RACE reads with MiXCR, one entry per CDR3 protein. Altogether around 1,000,000 distinct CDR3 sequences are present, roughly a quarter being singletons, with the ten largest covering about 0.69%. These data originate in a study of blood T cells in healthy people across ages. These data also formed part of another study, on T cells of mothers and their children. Per that paper: All donors were healthy and Caucasian; they were three mothers and their six children. In each mother, TCR beta CDR3 reads exceeded 10 million; in each child, they numbered approximately 3 million.

The clonotype originates from a girl aged 2 to 9 in good health. Material: blood. The chain couples TRBV7-9 to TRBJ2-7, with D possibly TRBD2 on 5 matching bases. The CDR3 DNA reads TGTGCCAGCAGCTTAAGTACTAGATGGGACGAGCAGTACTTC. Protein product: CASSLSTRWDEQYF.